Sequencing of this T cell receptor (beta chain) was carried out in a study of blood T cell repertoires in COVID-19. For the study at large: COVID-19 samples from acute and convalescent phases originated in the United States, Italy and Spain. T cells, B-cell-depleted T cells, or PBMCs provided the cDNA or gDNA that served as material.

How the authors handled the data: Estimation of nucleated cell counts was performed using reference gene primer amplification. Assay used: immunoSEQ multiplex PCR; TCRdb lists only in-frame clones, some missing. The V and J calls and the clone size are those of that table, but D and trimming were determined from the DNA. The sample holds about 36,000 clones; more than 70% are singletons and the top ten take around 35%. The CDR3 has 14 amino acids. Trimming at V came to 2 bases and at J to 7 bases, leaving 9 bases not matched to a gene. Germline CDR1 and CDR2: SGHNT and YYREEE (reference sequence). The V and J genes are TRBV5-4 and TRBJ2-7, with 7 bases identical to TRBD1. This clonotype was obtained from a man aged 55 to 69 with acute or convalescent COVID-19. Sequenced material: peripheral blood. The CDR3 protein is CASSLQGNQWEQYF. CDR3 DNA: TGTGCCAGCAGCTTACAGGGGAATCAGTGGGAGCAGTACTTC. Full variable domain (rest looked up from reference TRBV5-4 and TRBJ2-7): ETGVTQSPTHLIKTRGQQVTLRCSSQSGHNTVSWYQQALGQGPQFIFQYYREEENGRGNFPPRFSGLQFPNYSSELNVNALELDDSALYLCASSLQGNQWEQYFGPGTRLTVT.